This TCR beta chain was captured by sequencing in a study of blood T cell repertoires in COVID-19 (dated by TCRdb to between 2020 and 2021). A note on the overall study: Samples covering the acute and convalescent phases of COVID-19 were provided by collaborators in the United States, Italy and Spain. The prospective study material was composed of cDNA or gDNA derived from T cells, B-cell-depleted T cells, or PBMCs. The dataset comprised deeply sampled blood TCRbeta repertoires from subjects exposed to, actively infected with, or recovered from COVID-19. A freely available public database, intended as a resource for researchers studying the immune response to SARS-CoV-2, is where the repertoires were released. The samples were drawn from two sources: the first 160 participants of the ongoing ImmuneRACE study, and 1,200 or so subjects contributed by 6 global collaborators. Nearly every sample came with metadata listing a de-identified subject ID, COVID-19 status, age in years and sex. HLA class I and class II types, where available, came from metadata supplied by the sample provider rather than from assay-based typing.

The immunoSEQ Assay, a bias-controlled multiplex PCR, was used to amplify TCRbeta CDR3 regions from genomic DNA. The authors' analysis ran thus. The number of nucleated cells in each sample was estimated by amplification of reference gene primers within the assay. To quantify the absolute abundance of each unique TCRbeta CDR3 rearrangement, sequence reads were collapsed and filtered. Productive Simpson clonality was computed per sample as the square root of Simpson's diversity index over productive rearrangements. What TCRdb holds here is the immuneACCESS table cut down to in-frame rearrangements. Part of the clones is not present; checked against another copy, under half of the missing clones reflect an unresolved V gene, and the others are unexplained. V, J and clone size are taken as reported in that table, and D and trimming were inferred from the DNA itself. The sample profile shows roughly 150,000 clones; roughly four fifths of them were found once. The biggest ten clones account for about 11% of the sample.

Concerning this clone itself: What antigen it recognizes has not been identified. Base quality data are lacking; no much larger clone is found one base away.

The paper's findings and limits, for the study overall: The amount of clinical and demographic metadata varied by source and participant and was provided uncurated.

Whole blood was collected in K2EDTA tubes by collaborating institutions according to the institutions' own protocols. For TCRbeta analysis, collaborators shipped samples as frozen whole blood, isolated PBMCs, or DNA extracted from either of those sample types. A distance of 16 bases separates the germline ends of V and J, which lose 1 base and 2 bases respectively. As encoded in the germline V gene (reference sequence), CDR1 is SGHNT while CDR2 is YYREEE. From its cysteine to its phenylalanine, the CDR3 spans 17 amino acids. The CDR3 DNA has 51 bases and is translated from base 1. The TCR sequence derives from a human donor in a cohort sampled during active COVID-19. The chain couples TRBV5-4 to TRBJ2-1, with the identity of the D gene unclear. The sequenced sample was peripheral blood. The CDR3 region reads CASSLLQARNTYNEQFF. In nucleotides, the sequence is TGTGCCAGCAGCTTGTTACAAGCGAGAAATACCTACAATGAGCAGTTCTTC.